The table lists the clone carrying this T cell receptor beta chain with a few counts. What it binds is not known. What was sequenced were expressed TCRB transcripts, since all of the isolated RNA had been reverse transcribed. The repertoire was sequenced with immunoSEQ multiplex PCR; TCRdb's copy has only in-frame clones and lacks some. The repertoire holds under 550,000 clones, with 9.5% to 12% as singletons. The CDR3 sequence is 14 residues long. Between the trimmed V and J ends, which lost 2 bases and 0 bases, there was a span of 7 bases. Germline V CDR1 and CDR2: SGHDT, YYEEEE. The entry originates in a study of beta chain features in type 1 diabetes. Study-wide findings and caveats: Sequencing the cDNA could make cells with high TCR expression show up more than they should. Shorter templates might be favored by PCR, and equally so in patients and in controls. TCRB rearrangement may or may not be influenced by HLA type; here this remained unresolved. The study found that naive, central memory and Treg TCRB repertoires appeared more similar in patients than in healthy donors.

The sample was naive CD4+ T cells from blood. The chain is built from TRBV5-6 and TRBJ2-3; D unclear. The clonotype originates from a woman under 30 in good health. CDR3 protein: CASSLLPSTDTQYF. The CDR3 DNA follows: TGTGCCAGCAGCTTATTGCCCAGCACAGATACGCAGTATTTT.